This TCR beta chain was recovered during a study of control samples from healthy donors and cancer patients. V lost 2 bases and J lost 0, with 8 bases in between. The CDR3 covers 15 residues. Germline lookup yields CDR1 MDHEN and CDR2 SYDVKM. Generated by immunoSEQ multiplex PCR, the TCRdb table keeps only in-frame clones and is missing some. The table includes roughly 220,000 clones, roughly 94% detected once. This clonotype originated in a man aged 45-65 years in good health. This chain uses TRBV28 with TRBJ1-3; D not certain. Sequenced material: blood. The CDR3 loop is CASSLGPTSGNTIYF. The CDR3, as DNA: TGTGCCAGCAGTTTAGGACCGACCTCTGGAAACACCATATATTTT.